Shown below are 3 T cell receptor beta chains from a single sample sequenced in a study of T cell changes during pregnancy in multiple sclerosis. The table came from immunoSEQ multiplex PCR; TCRdb's copy has only in-frame clones and leaves some out. The data show 65,000 to 90,000 clones, more than 85% seen once. The sequences come from peripheral blood, collected in the first trimester of pregnancy. The receptors stem from a female donor with multiple sclerosis, enrolled in a pregnancy study.

The chain carries TRBV9 and TRBJ2-7, with D maybe TRBD2 (6 bases). Looked up from germline, CDR1 is SGDLS and CDR2 is YYNGEE. The CDR3 loop spans 14 amino acids. Between the trimmed V and J ends, which lost 4 bases and 5 bases, there was a span of 16 bases. The CDR3 bases are TGTGCCAGCAGCCCTTCAGGGAGGAGGAACGAGCAGTACTTC. Translating gives CASSPSGRRNEQYF.

The rearrangement uses TRBV18 and TRBJ1-4, with a tentative D call TRBD1 (5 bases). The V and J ends lost 5 bases and 0 bases respectively, with 13 bases between them. Germline V CDR1 and CDR2: KGHSH, LQKENI. This CDR3 comprises 16 residues. The CDR3 coding sequence is TGTGCCAGCTCAAATCTGGGGCCTCCAACTAATGAAAAACTGTTTTTT. Its translation is CASSNLGPPTNEKLFF.

The CDR3 here is CASSQGQATSGANVLTF. CDR3 nucleotide sequence: TGCGCCAGCAGCCAGGGACAGGCGACCTCTGGGGCCAACGTCCTGACTTTC. The J gene is TRBJ2-6, the V gene TRBV4-1; 8 positions agree with TRBD1. The V gene's germline CDR1 is MGHRA and CDR2 YSYEKL. V shed 3 bases and J 0 bases; nucleotides not matched to a gene: 4. The length of the CDR3 is 17 residues.